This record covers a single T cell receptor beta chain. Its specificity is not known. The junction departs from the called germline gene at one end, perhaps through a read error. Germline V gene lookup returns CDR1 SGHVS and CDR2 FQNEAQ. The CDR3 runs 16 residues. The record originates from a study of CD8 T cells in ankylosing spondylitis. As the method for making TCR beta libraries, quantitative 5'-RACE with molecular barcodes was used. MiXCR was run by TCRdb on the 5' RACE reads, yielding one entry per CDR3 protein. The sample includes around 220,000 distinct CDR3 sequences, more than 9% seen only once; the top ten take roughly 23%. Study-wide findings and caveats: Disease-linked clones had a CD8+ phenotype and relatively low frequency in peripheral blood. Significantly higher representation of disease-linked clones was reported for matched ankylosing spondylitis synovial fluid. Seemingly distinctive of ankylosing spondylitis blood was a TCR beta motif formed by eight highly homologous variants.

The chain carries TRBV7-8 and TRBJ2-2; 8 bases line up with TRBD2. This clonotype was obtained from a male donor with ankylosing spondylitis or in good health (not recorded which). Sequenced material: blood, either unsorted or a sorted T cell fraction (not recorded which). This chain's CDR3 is CDSSGTLAGNTGELFF. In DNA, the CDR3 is TGTGACAGCAGCGGAACTCTAGCGGGGAACACCGGGGAGCTGTTTTTT.